The 11 T cell receptor beta chains given below trace back to one sample, sequenced in a study of cytomegalovirus exposure and HLA in healthy donors. The PCR contained 60 Vbeta and 13 Jbeta primers. Assay: immunoSEQ multiplex PCR; the TCRdb copy retains only in-frame clones and omits some. The table includes approximately 70,000 clones, approximately 70% detected once. The sequenced sample consisted of PBMCs. These TCRs come from a woman aged 45-59 years in good health and CMV-seropositive.

V is TRBV4-1 and J is TRBJ1-4, with 9 bases fitting TRBD1. There are 14 residues in the CDR3. The J segment lost 8 bases and the V segment lost 4 bases, leaving 5 bases of the junction unmatched. CDR1 is MGHRA, CDR2 YSYEKL, per germline. DNA for the CDR3: TGCGCCAGCAGCCGGGGACAGGGTGAGGAAAAACTGTTTTTT. Encoded protein: CASSRGQGEEKLFF.

CDR3 residues: CASSFSQGRHF. As DNA, the CDR3 is TGTGCCAGCAGTTTCTCACAGGGCAGACATTTT. V and J are TRBV27 and TRBJ1-5, with a weak D call TRBD1 (6 bases). Germline lookup yields CDR1 MNHEY and CDR2 SMNVEV (reference sequence). V was trimmed by 3 bases and J by 16 bases, leaving 13 bases between them. This CDR3 comprises 11 residues.

V usage is TRBV5-1 and J usage is TRBJ2-3; 8 positions agree with TRBD2. V was pared by 0 bases and J by 2 bases, with 8 bases of the junction left unmatched. The CDR3 contains 17 residues. Per the germline V gene, CDR1 is SGHRS and CDR2 is YFSETQ. The DNA of the CDR3 is TGCGCCAGCAGCTTGGTTACTAGCGGAGATTTCACAGATACGCAGTATTTT. Residues: CASSLVTSGDFTDTQYF. The full variable domain, its missing parts supplied by reference TRBV5-1 and TRBJ2-3, is KAGVTQTPRYLIKTRGQQVTLSCSPISGHRSVSWYQQTPGQGLQFLFEYFSETQRNKGNFPGRFSGRQFSNSRSEMNVSTLELGDSALYLCASSLVTSGDFTDTQYFGPGTRLTVL.

V usage is TRBV5-4 and J usage is TRBJ2-3; 7 bases are a match to TRBD2. The CDR3 spans 15 residues. V dropped 0 bases and J dropped 3; count of bases not matched to a gene: 4. Germline CDR1 is SGHNT and CDR2 is YYREEE (reference sequence). In DNA form, the CDR3 reads TGTGCCAGCAGCTTGGGGGCTAGCGGTACAGATACGCAGTATTTT. Its protein product is CASSLGASGTDTQYF.

This chain links TRBV6-5 with TRBJ2-7; 11 positions match TRBD1. Trimming removed 6 bases from V and 5 bases from J; junction bases left unmatched: 6. CDR3 length: 14 residues. Germline values: CDR1 MNHEY, CDR2 SVGAGI. For the CDR3, the DNA is TGTGCCAGCAGCAAGGGACAGGGGGTCGACGAGCAGTACTTC. Translated, it gives CASSKGQGVDEQYF.

The V call is TRBV7-9, the J call TRBJ2-7; 10 positions match TRBD1. The CDR3 runs to 15 residues. The germline gives CDR1 SEHNR, CDR2 FQNEAQ (reference sequence). Trimming cost V 5 bases and J 5 bases; bases outside gene matches: 9. CDR3 in DNA: TGTGCCAGCAGCCACCCGGACAGGGGGTGGAACGAGCAGTACTTC. Its protein product is CASSHPDRGWNEQYF.

The genes are TRBV7-9 and TRBJ1-1, with 8 bases matching TRBD1. Trimming removed 2 bases from V and 4 bases from J; junction bases left unmatched: 0. This CDR3 is 13 amino acids long. The germline CDR1 and CDR2 sequences are SEHNR and FQNEAQ (reference sequence). This CDR3 is CASSLQGATEAFF. The CDR3 DNA follows: TGTGCCAGCAGCTTACAGGGGGCCACTGAAGCTTTCTTT.

The chain employs TRBV7-9 and TRBJ2-7; possibly TRBD2 for D (6 bases). Trimming pared 3 bases from V and 4 bases from J, leaving 16 bases between. There are 15 residues in the CDR3. Per germline, CDR1 SEHNR and CDR2 FQNEAQ (reference sequence). CDR3 region: CASSFGTPEVYEQYF. The CDR3 DNA sequence: TGTGCCAGCAGCTTCGGGACTCCGGAGGTTTACGAGCAGTACTTC. Variable domain in full (rest from reference TRBV7-9 and TRBJ2-7): DTGVSQNPRHKITKRGQNVTFRCDPISEHNRLYWYRQTLGQGPEFLTYFQNEAQLEKSRLLSDRFSAERPKGSFSTLEIQRTEQGDSAMYLCASSFGTPEVYEQYFGPGTRLTVT.

The V call is TRBV30, the J call TRBJ2-7; D is unclear. CDR1 and CDR2 from the germline V gene are GTSNPN and SVGIG (reference sequence). The CDR3 sequence is 12 residues long. Trimming took 1 base from V and 6 from J, leaving 10 bases between them. The CDR3, as DNA: TGTGCCTGGAGTGGAAATACACGCGAGCAGTACTTC. Translated, it gives CAWSGNTREQYF.

This chain joins TRBV19 and TRBJ2-7; TRBD1 aligns across 9 bases. The CDR3 length is 12 residues. J was trimmed by 8 bases and V by 4 bases; bases with no gene match: 3. Germline CDR1 is LNHDA and CDR2 is SQIVND (reference sequence). CDR3 in amino acids: CASSTGQGKQYF. CDR3 coding DNA: TGTGCCAGTAGTACCGGACAGGGGAAGCAGTACTTC.

The chain joins TRBV5-1 to TRBJ2-5, with D uncertain. Trimming left V 4 bases short and J 3 bases short, with 16 bases between. The CDR3 has 15 residues. Germline CDR1 SGHRS, CDR2 YFSETQ. CDR3 in DNA: TGCGCCAGCAGCGATCAGGTTCCCGCTGAAGAGACCCAGTACTTC. Residues: CASSDQVPAEETQYF.